What follows is one T cell receptor beta chain and its context. Its target is not known. This specimen belongs to a study of shared clonotypes between healthy human individuals. Study results and limitations: Larger estimated richness was generally recorded for naive subsets relative to memory subsets.

The study ran the assay at deep level. Assay used: immunoSEQ multiplex PCR; TCRdb lists only in-frame clones, some missing. The sample consists of about 1.1 million clones, about four fifths of them appearing once. The sequence was obtained from a man between 18 and 29 years old in good health. Some clones in this sample may be carry-over from other donors' samples. The sample comprised memory CD4+ T cells from PBMCs. Subset indicated: CD45RA-negative fraction.

The CDR3 reads CSVDLVPGQAYGYTF. CDR3 nucleotides: TGCAGCGTTGACTTGGTCCCGGGACAGGCTTATGGCTACACCTTC. This chain joins TRBV29-1 and TRBJ1-2, with 8 bases fitting TRBD1. Germline CDR1 and CDR2: SQVTM and ANQGSEA. V shed 3 bases and J 5 bases; nucleotides not matched to a gene: 11. The CDR3 contains 15 residues.